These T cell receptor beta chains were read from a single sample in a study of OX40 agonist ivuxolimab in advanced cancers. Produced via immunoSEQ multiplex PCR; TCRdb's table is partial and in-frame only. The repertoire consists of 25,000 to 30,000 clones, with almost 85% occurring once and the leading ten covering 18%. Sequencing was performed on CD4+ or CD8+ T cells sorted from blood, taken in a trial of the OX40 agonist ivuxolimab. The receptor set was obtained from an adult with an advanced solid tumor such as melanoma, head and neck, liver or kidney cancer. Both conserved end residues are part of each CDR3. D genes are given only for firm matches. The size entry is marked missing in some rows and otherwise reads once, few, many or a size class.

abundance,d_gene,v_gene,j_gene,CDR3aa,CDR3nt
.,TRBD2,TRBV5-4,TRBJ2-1,CASRAASGGGNEQFF,TGTGCCAGCCGGGCCGCCTCGGGGGGGGGCAATGAGCAGTTCTTC
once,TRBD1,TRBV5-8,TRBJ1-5,CASSSSGQGFHQPQHF,TGTGCCAGCAGTTCGTCGGGACAGGGGTTTCATCAGCCCCAGCATTTT
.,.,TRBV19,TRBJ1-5,CASSIDGESNQPQHF,TGTGCCAGTAGTATCGACGGAGAGAGCAATCAGCCCCAGCATTTT
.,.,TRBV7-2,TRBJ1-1,CASSPRGETWNTEAFF,TGTGCCAGCAGCCCCCGGGGGGAGACATGGAACACTGAAGCTTTCTTT
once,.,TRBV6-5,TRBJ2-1,CASSQSSYNEQFF,TGTGCCAGCAGTCAGAGCTCCTACAATGAGCAGTTCTTC
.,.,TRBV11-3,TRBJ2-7,CASSGRVYYEQYF,TGTGCCAGCAGCGGGCGGGTCTACTACGAGCAGTACTTC
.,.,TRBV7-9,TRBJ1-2,CASSFVGGGSYGYTF,TGTGCCAGCAGCTTCGTGGGCGGCGGCAGCTATGGCTACACCTTC
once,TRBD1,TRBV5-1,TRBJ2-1,CASSVPGQGAYNEQFF,TGCGCCAGCAGCGTTCCGGGACAGGGGGCTTACAATGAGCAGTTCTTC
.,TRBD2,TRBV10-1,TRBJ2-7,CASSEPPLAGGHEQYF,TGCGCCAGCAGTGAGCCGCCACTAGCGGGAGGCCACGAGCAGTACTTC
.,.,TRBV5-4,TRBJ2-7,CASSLGVYEQYF,TGTGCCAGCAGCTTGGGGGTGTACGAGCAGTACTTC
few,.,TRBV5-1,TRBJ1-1,CASSLEADEAFF,TGCGCCAGCAGCTTGGAGGCAGATGAAGCTTTCTTT
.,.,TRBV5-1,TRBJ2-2,CASSLVGTPAVRELFF,TGCGCCAGCAGCTTGGTGGGCACCCCCGCGGTCAGGGAGCTGTTTTTT
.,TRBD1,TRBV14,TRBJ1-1,CASSQPGTGLNTEAFF,TGTGCCAGCAGCCAGCCCGGGACAGGACTTAACACTGAAGCTTTCTTT
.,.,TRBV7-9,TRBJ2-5,CASSLDVETQYF,TGTGCCAGCAGCTTAGATGTCGAGACCCAGTACTTC
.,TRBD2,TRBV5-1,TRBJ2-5,CASSLGRGGLAGPQEIQYF,TGCGCCAGCAGCTTGGGCCGGGGGGGACTAGCGGGGCCCCAAGAGATCCAGTACTTC
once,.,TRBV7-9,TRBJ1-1,CASSYSAEAFF,TGTGCCAGCAGTTACAGTGCTGAAGCTTTCTTT
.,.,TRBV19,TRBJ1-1,CASSIWQGNTEAFF,TGTGCCAGTAGTATATGGCAGGGAAACACTGAAGCTTTCTTT
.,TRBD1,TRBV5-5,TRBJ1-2,CASSGDRGFYGYTF,TGTGCCAGCAGCGGGGACAGGGGATTTTATGGCTACACCTTC
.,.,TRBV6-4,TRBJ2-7,CASSEQQGYEQYF,TGTGCCAGCAGTGAACAACAGGGCTACGAGCAGTACTTC
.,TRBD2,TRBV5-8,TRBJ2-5,CASSLFSGGQETQYF,TGTGCCAGCAGCTTGTTTAGCGGGGGTCAAGAGACCCAGTACTTC
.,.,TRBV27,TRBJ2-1,CASSPRMSQDEQFF,TGTGCCAGCAGTCCAAGGATGAGCCAAGATGAGCAGTTCTTC
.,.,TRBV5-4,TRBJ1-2,CASSLEGASPLYGYTF,TGTGCCAGCAGCTTGGAAGGCGCTTCCCCACTCTATGGCTACACCTTC
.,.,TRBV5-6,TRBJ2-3,CASSFYTDTQYF,TGTGCCAGCAGCTTTTACACAGATACGCAGTATTTT
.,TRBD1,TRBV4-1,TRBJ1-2,CASSHDAGTGDGYTF,TGCGCCAGCAGCCATGATGCCGGGACAGGGGATGGCTACACCTTC
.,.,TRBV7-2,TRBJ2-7,CASSLMTSSYEQYF,TGTGCCAGCAGCCTAATGACTAGTTCCTACGAGCAGTACTTC
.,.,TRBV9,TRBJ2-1,CASSVELGADEQFF,TGTGCCAGCAGCGTAGAATTGGGGGCGGATGAGCAGTTCTTC
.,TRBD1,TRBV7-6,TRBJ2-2,CASSLEPGQGAGELFF,TGTGCCAGCAGCTTAGAGCCGGGGCAGGGGGCAGGGGAGCTGTTTTTT
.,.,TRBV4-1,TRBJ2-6,CASSSRVGANVLTF,TGCGCCAGCAGTTCCCGGGTGGGGGCCAACGTCCTGACTTTC
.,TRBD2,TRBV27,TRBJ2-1,CASSSGLVDEQFF,TGTGCCAGCAGTTCCGGACTAGTCGATGAGCAGTTCTTC
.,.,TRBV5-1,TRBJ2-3,CASSFPGEDTQYF,TGCGCCAGCAGCTTTCCGGGGGAAGATACGCAGTATTTT
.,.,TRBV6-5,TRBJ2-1,CASSYSGNEQFF,TGTGCCAGCAGTTACTCCGGAAATGAGCAGTTCTTC
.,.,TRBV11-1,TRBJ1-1,CASSFGQNTEAFF,TGTGCCAGCAGCTTCGGACAGAACACTGAAGCTTTCTTT
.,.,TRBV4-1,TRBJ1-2,CASSQGDYGYTF,TGCGCCAGCAGCCAAGGGGACTATGGCTACACCTTC
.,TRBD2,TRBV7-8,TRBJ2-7,CASSLELAGHEQYF,TGTGCCAGCAGCTTAGAACTAGCGGGCCACGAGCAGTACTTC
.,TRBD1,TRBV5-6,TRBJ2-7,CASSAGTGSYEQYF,TGTGCCAGCAGCGCTGGGACAGGGTCCTACGAGCAGTACTTC
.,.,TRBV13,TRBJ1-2,CASSLGRANYGYTF,TGTGCCAGCAGCTTAGGGCGTGCTAACTATGGCTACACCTTC
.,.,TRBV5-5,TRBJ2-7,CASSLGGNLGEQYF,TGTGCCAGCAGCTTGGGAGGGAATCTAGGCGAGCAGTACTTC
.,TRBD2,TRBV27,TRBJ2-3,CASSLSSGGALDTQYF,TGTGCCAGCAGTCTCTCTAGCGGGGGGGCGTTAGATACGCAGTATTTT
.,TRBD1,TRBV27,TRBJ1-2,CASSSTGGYGYTF,TGTGCCAGCAGCTCGACAGGGGGCTATGGCTACACCTTC
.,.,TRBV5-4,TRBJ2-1,CASSLDENPSYNEQFF,TGTGCCAGCAGCTTGGACGAGAACCCCTCCTACAATGAGCAGTTCTTC
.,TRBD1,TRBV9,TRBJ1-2,CASSVGDSTNYGYTF,TGTGCCAGCAGCGTAGGGGACAGCACTAACTATGGCTACACCTTC
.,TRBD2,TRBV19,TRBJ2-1,CASSTRAGGYNEQFF,TGTGCCAGTAGTACCCGAGCGGGGGGATACAATGAGCAGTTCTTC
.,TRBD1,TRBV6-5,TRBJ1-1,CASSHRGRGTEAFF,TGTGCCAGCAGCCACAGGGGGAGAGGAACTGAAGCTTTCTTT
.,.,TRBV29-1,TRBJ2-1,CSVPQGSSYNERFF,TGCAGCGTTCCCCAGGGGAGCTCCTACAATGAGCGGTTCTTC
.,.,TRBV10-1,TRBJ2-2,CASSELEGAPNTGELFF,TGCGCCAGCAGTGAGTTGGAAGGGGCCCCGAACACCGGGGAGCTGTTTTTT
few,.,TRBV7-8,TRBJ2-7,CASSWGPEGYEQYF,TGTGCCAGCAGCTGGGGACCCGAAGGCTACGAGCAGTACTTC
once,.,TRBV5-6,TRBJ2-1,CASIGVSLNEQFF,TGTGCCAGCATCGGCGTTAGTTTGAATGAGCAGTTCTTC
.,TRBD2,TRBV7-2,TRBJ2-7,CASSLVIAGMGYEQYF,TGTGCCAGCAGCTTAGTGATAGCGGGGATGGGTTACGAGCAGTACTTC
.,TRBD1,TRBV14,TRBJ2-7,CASRLTGQGDEQYF,TGTGCCAGCAGGCTCACAGGACAGGGGGACGAGCAGTACTTC
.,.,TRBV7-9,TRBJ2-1,CASSLAPEDRWENEQFF,TGTGCCAGCAGCTTAGCGCCTGAAGATAGGTGGGAGAATGAGCAGTTCTTC